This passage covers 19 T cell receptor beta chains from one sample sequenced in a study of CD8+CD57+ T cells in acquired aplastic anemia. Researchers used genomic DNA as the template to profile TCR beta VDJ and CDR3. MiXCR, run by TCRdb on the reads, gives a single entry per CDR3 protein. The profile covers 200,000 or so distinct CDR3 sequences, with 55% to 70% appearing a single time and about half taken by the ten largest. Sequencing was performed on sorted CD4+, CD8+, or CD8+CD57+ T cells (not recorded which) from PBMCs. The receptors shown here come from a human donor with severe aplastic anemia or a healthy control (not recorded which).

The CDR3, as DNA: TGTGCCAGTAGTATCGGACAGGGCCTTCTTCTCGTGACCACTGAAGCTTTCTTT. It is translated as CASSIGQGLLLVTTEAFF. This chain connects TRBV19 to TRBJ1-1; 8 positions match TRBD1. The CDR3 loop spans 18 amino acids. The J segment lost 4 bases and the V segment lost 3 bases, leaving 16 bases of the junction unmatched. Looked up from germline, CDR1 is LNHDA and CDR2 is SQIVND (reference sequence).

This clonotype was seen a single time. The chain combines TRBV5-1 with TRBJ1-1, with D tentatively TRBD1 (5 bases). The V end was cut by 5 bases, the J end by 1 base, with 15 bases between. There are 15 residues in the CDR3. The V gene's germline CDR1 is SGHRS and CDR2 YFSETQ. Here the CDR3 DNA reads TGCGCCAGCAGACGAACGGGACTGACGAACACTGAAGCTTTCTTT. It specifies CASRRTGLTNTEAFF.

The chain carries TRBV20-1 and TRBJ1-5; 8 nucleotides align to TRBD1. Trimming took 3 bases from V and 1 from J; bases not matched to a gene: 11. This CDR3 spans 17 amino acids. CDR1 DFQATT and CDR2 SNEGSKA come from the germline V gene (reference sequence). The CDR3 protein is CSASLGQEARSNQPQHF. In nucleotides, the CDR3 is TGCAGTGCTAGTCTGGGACAGGAGGCCCGCAGCAATCAGCCCCAGCATTTT.

As DNA, the CDR3 is TGCAGCGTTGCGAGACAGCTGAACACTGAAGCTTTCTTT. Protein: CSVARQLNTEAFF. This chain uses TRBV29-1 with TRBJ1-1, with D possibly TRBD1 on 5 matching bases. The CDR3 runs 13 residues. Between the trimmed V and J ends, which lost 4 bases and 0 bases, there was a span of 9 bases. Looked up from germline, CDR1 is SQVTM and CDR2 is ANQGSEA.

CDR3 nucleotide sequence: TGTGCCAGCAGCCAAGCAGGGGGCCTGGGCGAGCTGTTTTTT. It codes for CASSQAGGLGELFF. V and J are TRBV4-2 and TRBJ2-2; 8 positions match TRBD1. The CDR3 is made up of 14 amino acids. Germline V gene sequence: CDR1 LGHNA, CDR2 YNFKEQ. Unmatched junction bases numbered 6, after V lost 1 base and J lost 11 bases.

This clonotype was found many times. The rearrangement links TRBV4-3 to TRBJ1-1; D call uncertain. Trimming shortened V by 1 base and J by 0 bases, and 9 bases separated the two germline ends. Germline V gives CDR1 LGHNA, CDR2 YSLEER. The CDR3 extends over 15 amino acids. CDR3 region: CASSQATLMNTEAFF. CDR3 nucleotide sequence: TGCGCCAGCAGCCAAGCCACCTTAATGAACACTGAAGCTTTCTTT.

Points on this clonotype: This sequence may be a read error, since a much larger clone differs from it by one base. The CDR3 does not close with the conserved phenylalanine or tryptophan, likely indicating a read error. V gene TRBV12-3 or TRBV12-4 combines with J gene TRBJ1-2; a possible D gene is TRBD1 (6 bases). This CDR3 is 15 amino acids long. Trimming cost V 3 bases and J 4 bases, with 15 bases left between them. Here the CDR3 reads CASSLGGDTFYGYTL. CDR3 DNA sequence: TGTGCCAGCAGTTTGGGGGGCGACACCTTCTATGGCTACACCCTC.

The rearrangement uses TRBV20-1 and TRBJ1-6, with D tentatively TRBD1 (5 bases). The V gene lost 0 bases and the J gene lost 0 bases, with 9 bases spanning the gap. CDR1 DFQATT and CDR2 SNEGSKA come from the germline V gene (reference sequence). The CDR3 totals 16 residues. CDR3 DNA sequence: TGCAGTGCTAGAGAGTCAGGGTCCTCCTATAATTCACCCCTCCACTTT. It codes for CSARESGSSYNSPLHF.

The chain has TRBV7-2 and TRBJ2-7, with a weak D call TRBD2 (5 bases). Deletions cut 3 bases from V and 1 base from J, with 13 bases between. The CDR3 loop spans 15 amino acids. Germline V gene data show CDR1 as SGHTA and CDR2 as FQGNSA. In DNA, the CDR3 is TGTGCCAGCAGCTTTAGACGGGGAGCTTCCTACGAGCAGTACTTC. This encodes CASSFRRGASYEQYF.

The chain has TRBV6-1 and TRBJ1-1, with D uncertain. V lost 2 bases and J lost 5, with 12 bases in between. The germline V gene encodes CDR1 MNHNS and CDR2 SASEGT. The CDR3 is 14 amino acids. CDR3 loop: CASSELGKRTEAFF. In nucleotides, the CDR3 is TGTGCCAGCAGTGAATTAGGGAAAAGGACTGAAGCTTTCTTT.

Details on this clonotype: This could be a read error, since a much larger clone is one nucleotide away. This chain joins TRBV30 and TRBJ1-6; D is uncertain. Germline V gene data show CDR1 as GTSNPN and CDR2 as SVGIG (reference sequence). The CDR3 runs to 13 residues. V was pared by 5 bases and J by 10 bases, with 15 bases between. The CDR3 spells CAWGSTSGSPLHF. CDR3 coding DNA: TGTGCCTGGGGTTCTACGAGCGGATCACCCCTCCACTTT.

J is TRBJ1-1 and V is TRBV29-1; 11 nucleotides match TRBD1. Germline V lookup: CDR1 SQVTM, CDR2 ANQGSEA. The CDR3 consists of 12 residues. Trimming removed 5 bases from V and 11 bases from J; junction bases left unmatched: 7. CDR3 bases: TGCAGCGTTTCGGGACAGGGGGGTAGGGCTTTCTTT. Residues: CSVSGQGGRAFF.

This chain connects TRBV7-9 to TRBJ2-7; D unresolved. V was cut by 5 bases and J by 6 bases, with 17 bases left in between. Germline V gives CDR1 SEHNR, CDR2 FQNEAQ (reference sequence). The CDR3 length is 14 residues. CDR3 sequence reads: CASSLDTGPFEQYF. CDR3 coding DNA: TGTGCCAGCAGCCTCGACACTGGGCCATTCGAGCAGTACTTC. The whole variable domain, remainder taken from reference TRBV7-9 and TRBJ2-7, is DTGVSQNPRHKITKRGQNVTFRCDPISEHNRLYWYRQTLGQGPEFLTYFQNEAQLEKSRLLSDRFSAERPKGSFSTLEIQRTEQGDSAMYLCASSLDTGPFEQYFGPGTRLTVT.

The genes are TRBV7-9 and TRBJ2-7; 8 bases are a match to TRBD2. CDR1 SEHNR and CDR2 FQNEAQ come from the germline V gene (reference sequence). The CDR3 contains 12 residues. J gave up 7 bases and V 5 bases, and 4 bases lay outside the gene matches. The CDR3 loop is CASSRGGNEQYF. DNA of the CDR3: TGTGCCAGCAGCCGGGGGGGAAATGAGCAGTACTTC.

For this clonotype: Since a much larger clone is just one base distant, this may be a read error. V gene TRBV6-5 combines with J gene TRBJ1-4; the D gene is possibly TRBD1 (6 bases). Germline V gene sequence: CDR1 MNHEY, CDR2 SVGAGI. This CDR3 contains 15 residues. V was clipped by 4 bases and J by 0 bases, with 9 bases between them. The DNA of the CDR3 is TGTGCCAGCAGTTTCACAGGGACAACTAATGAAAAACTGTTTTTT. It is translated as CASSFTGTTNEKLFF.

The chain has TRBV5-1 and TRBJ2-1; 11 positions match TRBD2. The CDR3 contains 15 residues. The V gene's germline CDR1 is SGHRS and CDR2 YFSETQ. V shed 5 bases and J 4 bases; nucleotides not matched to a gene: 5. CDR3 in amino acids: CASRTGLAEYNEQFF. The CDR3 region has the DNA TGCGCCAGCAGGACGGGACTAGCGGAATACAATGAGCAGTTCTTC.

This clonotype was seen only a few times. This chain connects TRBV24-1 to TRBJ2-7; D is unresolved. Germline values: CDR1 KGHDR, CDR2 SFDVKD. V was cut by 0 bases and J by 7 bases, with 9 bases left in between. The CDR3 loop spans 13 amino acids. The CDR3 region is CATSDLGGSEQYF. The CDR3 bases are TGTGCCACCAGTGATTTGGGCGGCAGTGAGCAGTACTTC.

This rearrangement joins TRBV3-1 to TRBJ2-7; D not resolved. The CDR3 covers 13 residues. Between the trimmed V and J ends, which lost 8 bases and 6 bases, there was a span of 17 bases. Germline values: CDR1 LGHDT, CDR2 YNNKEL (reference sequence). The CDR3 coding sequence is TGTGCCAGCGGATCGTTTGCGTTAGGCGAGCAGTACTTC. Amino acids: CASGSFALGEQYF.

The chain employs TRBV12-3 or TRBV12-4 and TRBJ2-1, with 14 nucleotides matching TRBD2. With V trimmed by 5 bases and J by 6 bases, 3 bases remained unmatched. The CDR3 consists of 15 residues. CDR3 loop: CASSRGLAGANEQFF. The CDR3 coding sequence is TGTGCCAGCAGTCGGGGACTAGCGGGAGCCAATGAGCAGTTCTTC.